A single sample is the source of the 19 T cell receptor beta chains below, sequenced in a study of blood T cell repertoires in COVID-19. The protocol was immunoSEQ multiplex PCR, while the TCRdb copy is restricted to in-frame clones and leaves out a portion. The repertoire has some 74,000 clones, around four fifths of them found once; the top ten carry around a tenth. Sequencing used peripheral blood. The origin of the receptors is a woman aged 45-60 years with acute or convalescent COVID-19.

The chain joins TRBV11-2 to TRBJ2-3, with 8 bases aligning to TRBD2. The germline V gene encodes CDR1 SGHAT and CDR2 FQNNGV. V lost 4 bases to trimming and J lost 5 bases; unmatched junction nucleotides: 8. The CDR3 totals 15 residues. The CDR3 region is CASSSLAGSLDTQYF. CDR3 nucleotides: TGTGCCAGCAGCTCTTTAGCGGGGAGTTTAGATACGCAGTATTTT.

The chain carries TRBV11-3 and TRBJ1-1; unclear D gene. The germline V and J ends were trimmed by 4 bases and 2 bases, with 8 bases remaining between them. The germline V gene encodes CDR1 SGHNT and CDR2 YENEEA. The CDR3 is made up of 13 amino acids. The CDR3 coding sequence is TGTGCCAGCAGCTACGGTCCCAACACTGAAGCTTTCTTT. Protein: CASSYGPNTEAFF.

The rearrangement uses TRBV18 and TRBJ2-7; 9 bases agree with TRBD2. This CDR3 spans 15 amino acids. The V and J ends lost 4 bases and 6 bases, in that order; junction bases with no gene match: 10. Germline V gene data show CDR1 as KGHSH and CDR2 as LQKENI. The CDR3 loop is CASSQIAGEEGEQYF. CDR3 coding DNA: TGTGCCAGCTCACAGATAGCGGGAGAGGAAGGCGAGCAGTACTTC.

This chain connects TRBV10-1 to TRBJ1-1; D ambiguous. Trimming took off 3 bases at V and 2 bases at J, with 7 bases between the two ends. Germline-derived CDR1 and CDR2 are WNHNN and SYGVQD (reference sequence). The CDR3 length is 13 residues. The CDR3: CASSDTANTEAFF. The CDR3 nucleotides are TGCGCCAGCAGTGACACAGCTAACACTGAAGCTTTCTTT.

The rearrangement uses TRBV15 and TRBJ2-7; 7 bases fit TRBD1. V lost 6 bases to trimming and J lost 4 bases; unmatched junction nucleotides: 6. CDR1 is LNHNV and CDR2 is YYDKDF in the germline V gene (reference sequence). The CDR3 is 13 amino acids. DNA of the CDR3: TGTGCCACCAGTCCCCAGGGGGAATACGAGCAGTACTTC. Protein: CATSPQGEYEQYF.

This sequence joins TRBV27 and TRBJ2-3; 11 bases match TRBD2. The V and J ends lost 2 bases and 5 bases, in that order; junction bases with no gene match: 12. CDR1 and CDR2 from the germline V gene are MNHEY and SMNVEV (reference sequence). This CDR3 region has 18 residues. CDR3 protein: CASSLRGLAGQRRDTQYF. The CDR3 DNA reads TGTGCCAGCAGTTTACGCGGACTAGCGGGTCAACGGAGAGATACGCAGTATTTT.

This chain joins TRBV2 and TRBJ2-7; 10 nucleotides match TRBD1. Germline CDR1 and CDR2: SNHLY and FYNNEI. The CDR3 contains 17 residues. The V gene end was trimmed by 2 bases and the J gene end by 6 bases; junction bases not matched to a gene: 13. This chain's CDR3 is CASSETDVGTGASEQYF. The DNA of the CDR3 is TGTGCCAGCAGTGAAACGGATGTTGGGACAGGGGCGTCCGAGCAGTACTTC.

CDR3 DNA: TGCGCCAGCACGCCTGGGGGGTGGAATGAAAAACTGTTTTTT. It yields the protein CASTPGGWNEKLFF. The chain employs TRBV5-1 and TRBJ1-4, with a tentative D call TRBD1 (5 bases). V was pared by 6 bases and J by 5 bases, with 14 bases between. This CDR3 contains 14 residues. Germline V gene sequence: CDR1 SGHRS, CDR2 YFSETQ.

This chain joins TRBV11-2 and TRBJ2-7, with 12 bases matching TRBD2. The CDR3 extends over 15 amino acids. Germline V gene data show CDR1 as SGHAT and CDR2 as FQNNGV. With 3 bases clipped from V and 2 bases from J, the junction kept 2 bases outside the gene matches. Written as DNA, the CDR3 is TGTGCCAGCAGCTTTACTAGCGGGAGGACCTACGAGCAGTACTTC. This encodes CASSFTSGRTYEQYF.

The chain has TRBV6-5 and TRBJ2-1, with 11 bases identical to TRBD2. The junction had 4 bases not matched to a gene; V was cut back by 2 bases and J by 7 bases. This CDR3 is 15 amino acids long. Germline CDR1 and CDR2: MNHEY and SVGAGI. The CDR3 protein is CASSYVAGGGNEQFF. DNA for the CDR3: TGTGCCAGCAGTTACGTAGCGGGAGGGGGAAATGAGCAGTTCTTC.

The table lists this clone with a few counts. The chain recombines TRBV19 with TRBJ2-1, with a possible D match to TRBD2 (7 bases). The CDR3 contains 15 residues. Germline-derived CDR1 and CDR2 are LNHDA and SQIVND (reference sequence). V lost 6 bases, J lost 8 bases, and 20 bases lay in between. CDR3 coding DNA: TGTGCCAGTAGCCCAAGGGGGGGGAGCGGCGATGAGCAGTTCTTC. It encodes CASSPRGGSGDEQFF.

This clone was observed a handful of times. V and J are TRBV7-8 and TRBJ1-1; 9 bases match TRBD1. Germline CDR1 SGHVS, CDR2 FQNEAQ. The J segment lost 4 bases and the V segment lost 0 bases, leaving 6 bases of the junction unmatched. There are 16 residues in the CDR3. CDR3 loop: CASSLAVTGGGTEAFF. CDR3 sequence (DNA): TGTGCCAGCAGCTTAGCGGTCACAGGGGGCGGCACTGAAGCTTTCTTT.

The gene calls are TRBV24-1 and TRBJ2-1; D perhaps matches TRBD2 (7 bases). The V gene's germline CDR1 is KGHDR and CDR2 SFDVKD. This CDR3 is 16 amino acids long. V was cut by 1 base and J by 8 bases, with 17 bases left in between. The CDR3 region is CATSDFEGGGVYEQFF. CDR3 bases: TGTGCCACCAGTGATTTTGAGGGGGGGGGAGTCTATGAGCAGTTCTTC.

This chain joins TRBV4-2 and TRBJ2-5; D is ambiguous. The length of the CDR3 is 14 residues. The germline V and J ends were trimmed by 4 bases and 4 bases, with 13 bases remaining between them. The germline CDR1 and CDR2 sequences are LGHNA and YNFKEQ. The CDR3 DNA reads TGTGCCAGCAGCCTAACAATAGCCGGAGAGACCCAGTACTTC. Translated: CASSLTIAGETQYF.

V gene TRBV19 combines with J gene TRBJ1-6; a weak D match, TRBD1 (5 bases). V lost 10 bases and J lost 10, with 17 bases in between. The length of the CDR3 is 13 residues. From germline, CDR1 is LNHDA and CDR2 SQIVND (reference sequence). The CDR3 region has the DNA TGTGCCACCCTGGGCCAGGGCCTCTCACCCCTCCACTTT. The encoded protein is CATLGQGLSPLHF.

The chain uses TRBV5-4 and TRBJ2-5; 8 nucleotides line up with TRBD2. This CDR3 has 16 amino acids. Germline CDR1 is SGHNT and CDR2 is YYREEE (reference sequence). Trimming cost V 4 bases and J 0 bases; bases outside gene matches: 8. CDR3 nucleotide sequence: TGTGCCAGCAGCCGGGCGGGGGGAGCGTACCAAGAGACCCAGTACTTC. It encodes CASSRAGGAYQETQYF.

V usage is TRBV11-3 and J usage is TRBJ2-1; 9 positions match TRBD1. Losses at the gene ends were 3 bases for V and 9 bases for J; bases not matched to a gene: 9. Germline CDR1 SGHNT, CDR2 YENEEA. This CDR3 has 15 amino acids. The CDR3, as DNA: TGTGCCAGCAGCTTGGGCGGGGACAGGGCGGCTGAGCAGTTCTTC. Translating gives CASSLGGDRAAEQFF.

The gene calls are TRBV25-1 and TRBJ2-7, with 11 bases matching TRBD2. The trim removed 6 bases at V and 4 bases at J, leaving 2 bases unmatched. The CDR3 is 13 amino acids. The germline V gene has CDR1 MGHDK and CDR2 SYGVNS. The CDR3 reads CASSIAGGYEQYF. CDR3 nucleotides: TGTGCCAGCAGCATAGCGGGAGGGTACGAGCAGTACTTC.

The chain employs TRBV14 and TRBJ2-1, with D tentatively TRBD1 (6 bases). V lost 4 bases and J lost 8, with 12 bases in between. The CDR3 covers 13 residues. Germline lookup yields CDR1 SGHDN and CDR2 FVKESK. The CDR3: CASSPQGFYEQFF. The CDR3 bases are TGTGCCAGCAGCCCGCAGGGGTTTTATGAGCAGTTCTTC. Full variable domain (outside the CDR3, taken from reference TRBV14 and TRBJ2-1): EAGVTQFPSHSVIEKGQTVTLRCDPISGHDNLYWYRRVMGKEIKFLLHFVKESKQDESGMPNNRFLAERTGGTYSTLKVQPAELEDSGVYFCASSPQGFYEQFFGPGTRLTVL.